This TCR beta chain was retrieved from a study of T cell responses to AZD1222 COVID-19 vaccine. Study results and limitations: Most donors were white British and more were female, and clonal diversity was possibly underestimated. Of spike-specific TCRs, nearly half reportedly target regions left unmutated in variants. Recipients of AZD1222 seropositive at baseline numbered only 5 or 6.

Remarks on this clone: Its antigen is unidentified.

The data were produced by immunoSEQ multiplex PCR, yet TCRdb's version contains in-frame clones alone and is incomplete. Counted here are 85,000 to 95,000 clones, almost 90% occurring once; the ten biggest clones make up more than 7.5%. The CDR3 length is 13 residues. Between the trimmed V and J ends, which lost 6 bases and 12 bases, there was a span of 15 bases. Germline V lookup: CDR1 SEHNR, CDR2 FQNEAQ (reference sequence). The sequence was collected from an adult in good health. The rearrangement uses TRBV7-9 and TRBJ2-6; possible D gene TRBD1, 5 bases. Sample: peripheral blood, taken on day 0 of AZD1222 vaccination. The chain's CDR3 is CASSKVTGLVLTF. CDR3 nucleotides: TGTGCCAGCAGTAAAGTTACAGGTCTCGTCCTGACTTTC.